This T cell receptor (beta chain) was sequenced for a study of T cells after yellow fever vaccination. The CDR3 consists of 16 residues. Trimming shortened V by 0 bases and J by 4 bases, and 15 bases separated the two germline ends. CDR1 and CDR2 from the germline V gene are MGHRA and YSYEKL. By 5'RACE template switching, TCR cDNA was produced, with a universal primer site and UMIs added in the process. TCRdb reprocessed the 5' RACE reads via MiXCR and lists one record per CDR3 protein. The sample records under 100,000 distinct CDR3 sequences, 5.8% being singletons. Notes on this clonotype: Its matching antigen is unknown.

General study points: The study found a weaker secondary response that peaked faster, day 5 versus 15.

The chain recombines TRBV4-1 with TRBJ2-5, with no clear D. The sequence derives from a young man who received the YFV17D yellow fever vaccine. The material sequenced was CD8+ T cells sorted from PBMCs, taken 10 days after the yellow fever booster vaccination. The CDR3 nucleotides read TGCGCCAGCAGCCAAGATGGTGCAGGCCCGGGAGAGACCCAGTACTTC. As protein: CASSQDGAGPGETQYF.